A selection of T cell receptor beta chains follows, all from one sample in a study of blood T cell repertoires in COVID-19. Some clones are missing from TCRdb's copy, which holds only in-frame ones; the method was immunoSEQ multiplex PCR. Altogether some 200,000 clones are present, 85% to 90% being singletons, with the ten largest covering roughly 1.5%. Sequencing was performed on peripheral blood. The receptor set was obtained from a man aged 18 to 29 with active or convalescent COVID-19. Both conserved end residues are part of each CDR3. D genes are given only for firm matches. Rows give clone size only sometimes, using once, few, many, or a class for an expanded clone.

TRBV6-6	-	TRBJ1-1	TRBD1	CASTWDRMRGPTEAFF	TGTGCCAGCACATGGGACAGGATGAGGGGTCCCACTGAAGCTTTCTTT
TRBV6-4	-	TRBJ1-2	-	CASSDSAGSGYGYTF	TGTGCCAGCAGTGACTCAGCAGGGTCGGGCTATGGCTACACCTTC
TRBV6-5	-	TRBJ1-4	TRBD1	CASSSRLDRIEKLFF	TGTGCCAGCAGTTCAAGATTGGACAGGATCGAAAAACTGTTTTTT
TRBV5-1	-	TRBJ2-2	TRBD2	CASSSHERLAGVSELFF	TGCGCCAGCAGCTCACATGAGAGACTAGCGGGAGTGAGCGAGCTGTTTTTT
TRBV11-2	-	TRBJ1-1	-	CASSLGVWGRNTEAFF	TGTGCCAGCAGCTTAGGGGTGTGGGGGCGAAACACTGAAGCTTTCTTT
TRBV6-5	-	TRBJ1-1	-	CASRGLGAYTEAFF	TGTGCCAGCAGGGGCCTAGGGGCGTACACTGAAGCTTTCTTT
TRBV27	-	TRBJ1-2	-	CASSFAASFNYGYTF	TGTGCCAGCAGTTTTGCCGCTAGCTTTAACTATGGCTACACCTTC
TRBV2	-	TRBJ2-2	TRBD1	CASRTDRANGELFF	TGTGCCAGCAGGACGGACAGGGCGAACGGGGAGCTGTTTTTT
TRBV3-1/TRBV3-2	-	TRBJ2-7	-	CASSRRTGNYEQYF	TGTGCCAGCAGCCGAAGGACTGGCAACTACGAGCAGTACTTC
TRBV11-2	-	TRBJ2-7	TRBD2	CASSRGLGTTPPYEQYF	TGTGCCAGCAGCCGGGGACTAGGGACCACCCCTCCCTACGAGCAGTACTTC
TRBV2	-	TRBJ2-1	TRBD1	CASSEAEGQTYNEQFF	TGTGCCAGCAGTGAAGCCGAGGGACAGACCTACAATGAGCAGTTCTTC
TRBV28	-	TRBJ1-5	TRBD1	CASSTGGNQPQHF	TGTGCCAGCAGTACAGGGGGGAATCAGCCCCAGCATTTT
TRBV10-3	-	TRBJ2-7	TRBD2	CAIRGLAETYEQYF	TGTGCCATCAGGGGACTAGCGGAGACCTACGAGCAGTACTTC
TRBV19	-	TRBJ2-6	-	CASSITGRPGANVLTF	TGTGCCAGTAGTATTACAGGGAGACCTGGGGCCAACGTCCTGACTTTC
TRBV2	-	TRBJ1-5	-	CASSEIAGRSKGYQPQHF	TGTGCCAGCAGTGAAATAGCGGGCCGATCAAAGGGTTATCAGCCCCAGCATTTT
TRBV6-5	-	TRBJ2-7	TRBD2	CASSTGLVVNEQYF	TGTGCCAGCAGTACAGGACTAGTTGTAAACGAGCAGTACTTC
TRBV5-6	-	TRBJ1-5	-	CASSLSPGGPQHF	TGTGCCAGCAGCTTGAGCCCCGGGGGGCCCCAGCATTTT
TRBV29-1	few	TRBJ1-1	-	CSVDGLGGAGAEAFF	TGCAGCGTTGACGGACTGGGGGGAGCGGGGGCTGAAGCTTTCTTT
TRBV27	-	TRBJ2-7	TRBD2	CASSKGLAGLAYEQYF	TGTGCCAGCAGTAAAGGACTAGCGGGTTTAGCCTACGAGCAGTACTTC
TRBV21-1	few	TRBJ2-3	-	CASTLLQGSGTDTQYF	TGTGCCAGCACCCTCTTACAGGGGAGTGGGACAGATACGCAGTATTTT
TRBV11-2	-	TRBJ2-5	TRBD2	CASSLAGGGETQYF	TGTGCCAGCAGCTTAGCGGGAGGTGGAGAGACCCAGTACTTC
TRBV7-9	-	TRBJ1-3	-	CASSLGDSSSGNTIYF	TGTGCCAGCAGCTTAGGCGACAGCTCCTCTGGAAACACCATATATTTT
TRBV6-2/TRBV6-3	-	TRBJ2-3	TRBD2	CASSLGLAGRTDTQYF	TGTGCCAGCAGCCTGGGACTAGCGGGAAGAACGGATACGCAGTATTTT
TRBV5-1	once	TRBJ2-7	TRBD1	CASSLGTGGSYEQYF	TGCGCCAGCAGCCTGGGAACAGGGGGCTCCTACGAGCAGTACTTC
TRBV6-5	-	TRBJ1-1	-	CASSQGENTEAFF	TGTGCCAGCAGCCAGGGCGAGAACACTGAAGCTTTCTTT
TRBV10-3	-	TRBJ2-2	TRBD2	CAISSLAGALIRNTGELFF	TGTGCCATCTCATCTTTAGCGGGGGCCCTCATTAGGAACACCGGGGAGCTGTTTTTT
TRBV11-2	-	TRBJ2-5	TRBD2	CASSLVPSGSVGETQYF	TGTGCCAGCAGCTTAGTACCTAGCGGGAGTGTTGGAGAGACCCAGTACTTC
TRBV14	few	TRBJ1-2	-	CASSWNSEGPYGYTF	TGTGCCAGCAGCTGGAACTCAGAGGGCCCCTATGGCTACACCTTC
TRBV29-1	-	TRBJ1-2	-	CSVEDGPASYTF	TGCAGCGTTGAAGATGGGCCGGCCTCTTACACCTTC
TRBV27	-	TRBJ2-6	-	CASRTAYEPPSGANVLTF	TGTGCCAGCAGGACAGCGTACGAACCTCCCTCTGGGGCCAACGTCCTGACTTTC
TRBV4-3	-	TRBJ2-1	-	CASSQDKTTYNEQFF	TGCGCCAGCAGCCAAGACAAGACTACTTACAATGAGCAGTTCTTC
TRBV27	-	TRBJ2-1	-	CASRPTDGGLVGKQFF	TGTGCCAGCAGACCGACGGATGGGGGCCTGGTTGGTAAGCAGTTCTTC
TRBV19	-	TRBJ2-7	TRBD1	CASSTPDRSYEQYF	TGTGCCAGTAGTACCCCGGACAGGAGCTACGAGCAGTACTTC
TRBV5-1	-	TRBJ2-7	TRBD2	CASSLDSGSSEQYF	TGCGCCAGCAGCTTGGATAGCGGGAGTTCCGAGCAGTACTTC
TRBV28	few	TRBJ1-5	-	CASSLGGTNQPQHF	TGTGCCAGCAGTTTGGGAGGGACCAATCAGCCCCAGCATTTT
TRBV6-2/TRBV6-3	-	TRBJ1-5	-	CASSYKGPGLNQPQHF	TGTGCCAGCAGTTACAAGGGACCGGGACTAAATCAGCCCCAGCATTTT
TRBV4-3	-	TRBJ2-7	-	CASSQDPAGTYEQYF	TGCGCCAGCAGCCAAGACCCAGCAGGAACCTACGAGCAGTACTTC
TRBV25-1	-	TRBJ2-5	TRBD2	CASSESGGSGGETQYF	TGTGCCAGCAGTGAATCAGGCGGGAGTGGTGGGGAGACCCAGTACTTC
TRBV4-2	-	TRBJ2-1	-	CASSQERAQGNNEQFF	TGTGCCAGCAGCCAAGAGAGAGCGCAAGGAAACAATGAGCAGTTCTTC
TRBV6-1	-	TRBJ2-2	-	CASSERGRTGELFF	TGTGCCAGCAGTGAAAGGGGTAGAACCGGGGAGCTGTTTTTT
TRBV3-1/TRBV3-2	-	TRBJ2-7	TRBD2	CASSLLAATYEQYF	TGTGCCAGCAGCCTCCTAGCGGCAACTTACGAGCAGTACTTC
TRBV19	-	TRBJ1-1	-	CASRTASSMNTEAFF	TGTGCCAGTAGAACAGCTTCTAGCATGAACACTGAAGCTTTCTTT
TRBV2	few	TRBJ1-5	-	CASSTGTPQHF	TGTGCCAGCAGCACAGGGACGCCCCAGCATTTT
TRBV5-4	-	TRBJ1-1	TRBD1	CASSPRDREGNTEAFF	TGTGCCAGCAGCCCTCGGGACAGGGAAGGGAACACTGAAGCTTTCTTT
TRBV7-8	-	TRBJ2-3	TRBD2	CASSLVSGRTLDTQYF	TGTGCCAGCAGCTTAGTAAGCGGGAGGACTCTAGATACGCAGTATTTT
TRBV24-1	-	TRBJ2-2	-	CATRGTPMSGELFF	TGTGCCACCAGGGGGACACCTATGAGCGGGGAGCTGTTTTTT
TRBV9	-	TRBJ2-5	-	CASSAGVETQYF	TGTGCCAGCAGCGCGGGAGTAGAGACCCAGTACTTC
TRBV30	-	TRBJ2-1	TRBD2	CAWSVTSGRWNEQFF	TGTGCCTGGAGTGTGACTAGCGGGAGGTGGAATGAGCAGTTCTTC
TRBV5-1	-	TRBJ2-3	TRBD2	CASSPGLGRPTQYF	TGCGCCAGCAGCCCCGGACTAGGGAGACCTACGCAGTATTTT